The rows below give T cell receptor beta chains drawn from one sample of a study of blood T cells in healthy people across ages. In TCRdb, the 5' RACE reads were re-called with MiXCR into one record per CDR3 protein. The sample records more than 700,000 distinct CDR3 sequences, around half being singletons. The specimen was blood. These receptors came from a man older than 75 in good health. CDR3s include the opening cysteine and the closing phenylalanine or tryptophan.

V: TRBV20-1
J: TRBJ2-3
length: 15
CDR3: CSARSPSVSTDTQYF

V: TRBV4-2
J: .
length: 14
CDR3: CASSPRVHQETQYF

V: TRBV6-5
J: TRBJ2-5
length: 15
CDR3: CASSLAGPGQETQYF

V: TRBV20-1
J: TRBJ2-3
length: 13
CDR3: CSAERGNTDTQYF

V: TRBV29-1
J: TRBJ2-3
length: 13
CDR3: CSVDGMGLDTQYF

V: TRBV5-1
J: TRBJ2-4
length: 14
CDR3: CASSLDGAADIQYF

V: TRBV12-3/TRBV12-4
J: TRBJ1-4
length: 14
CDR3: CASSLGQVNEKLFF

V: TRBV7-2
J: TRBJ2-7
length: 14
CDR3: CASEGTGGTYEQYF

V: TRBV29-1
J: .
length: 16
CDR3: CSVGFSASGGVETQYF

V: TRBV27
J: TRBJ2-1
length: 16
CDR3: CASGELAGGIYNEQFF

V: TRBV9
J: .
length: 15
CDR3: CASSQGGSGIYEQYF

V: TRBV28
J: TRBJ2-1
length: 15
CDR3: CASSLPQRGPNEQFF

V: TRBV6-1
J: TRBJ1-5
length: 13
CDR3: CASSGTGGVPQHF

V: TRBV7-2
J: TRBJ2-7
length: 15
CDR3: CASSQMGTGSYEQYF

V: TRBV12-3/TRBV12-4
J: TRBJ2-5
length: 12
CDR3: CASSLNRQTQYF

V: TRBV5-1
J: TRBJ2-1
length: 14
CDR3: CASSARSRVWEQFF

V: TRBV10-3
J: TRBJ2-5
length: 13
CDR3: CATGTSTEETQYF